This T cell receptor (beta chain) is drawn from a study of cytomegalovirus exposure and HLA in healthy donors. Study results and limitations: Accurate predictions that matched the HLA-A and HLA-B alleles of most subjects were reportedly made from TCR beta sequences.

V shed 4 bases and J shed 0 bases, with 13 bases lying between them. This CDR3 is 16 amino acids long. The germline gives CDR1 LNHDA, CDR2 SQIVND (reference sequence). Concerning this clone itself: The antigen remains unidentified.

The PCR used 60 Vbeta and 13 Jbeta primers. In the study's own analysis: In a later analysis, the count reached 82 million or so unique TCR beta chains, with about 12 million shared. Data came from immunoSEQ multiplex PCR; TCRdb stores just in-frame clones and leaves some out. V, J and clone size are those of that table, while D and trimming were read from the DNA. The table lists some 180,000 clones, roughly 84% of them singletons, with around 1.2% in the top ten. This clonotype originated in a girl aged 2 to 9 in good health and CMV-seropositive. The material sequenced was PBMCs. The chain is built from TRBV19 and TRBJ1-3; D is perhaps TRBD1 (6 bases). DNA of the CDR3: TGTGCCAGTAGTACTACCGACAGGCACTCTGGAAACACCATATATTTT. Translating gives CASSTTDRHSGNTIYF. The full variable domain, its missing parts supplied by reference TRBV19 and TRBJ1-3, is DGGITQSPKYLFRKEGQNVTLSCEQNLNHDAMYWYRQDPGQGLRLIYYSQIVNDFQKGDIAEGYSVSREKKESFPLTVTSAQKNPTAFYLCASSTTDRHSGNTIYFGEGSWLTVV.